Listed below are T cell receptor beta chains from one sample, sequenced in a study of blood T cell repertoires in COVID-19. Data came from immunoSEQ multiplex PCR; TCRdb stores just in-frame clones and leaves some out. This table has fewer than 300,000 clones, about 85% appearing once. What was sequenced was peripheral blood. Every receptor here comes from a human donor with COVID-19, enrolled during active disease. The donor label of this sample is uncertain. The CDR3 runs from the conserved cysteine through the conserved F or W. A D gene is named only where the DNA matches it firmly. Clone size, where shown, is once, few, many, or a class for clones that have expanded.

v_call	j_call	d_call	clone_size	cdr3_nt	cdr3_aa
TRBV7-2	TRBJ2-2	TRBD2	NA	TGTGCCAGCAGCTCACGGACTAGCGGGAGTGTGACCGGGGAGCTGTTTTTT	CASSSRTSGSVTGELFF
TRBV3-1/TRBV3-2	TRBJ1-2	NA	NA	TGTGCCAGCAGCCTCAAGGGGGGCTACACCTTC	CASSLKGGYTF
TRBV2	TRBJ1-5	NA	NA	TGTGCCAGCAGTGATAACACCAGAACGGGTCAGCCCCAGCATTTT	CASSDNTRTGQPQHF
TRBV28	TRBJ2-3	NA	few	TGTGCCAGCAGTTTAGCCGGGGCAGATACGCAGTATTTT	CASSLAGADTQYF
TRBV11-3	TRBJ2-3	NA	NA	TGTGCCAGCAGCTTAGGTAGTAGCGCCACAGATACGCAGTATTTT	CASSLGSSATDTQYF
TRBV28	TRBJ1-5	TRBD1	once	TGTGCCAGCAGCTCCGGACAGGGATGGCAGCCCCAGCATTTT	CASSSGQGWQPQHF
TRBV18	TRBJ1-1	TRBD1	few	TGTGCCAGCTCACCACTTGTCACAGGGGGCTTGCACACTGAAGCTTTCTTT	CASSPLVTGGLHTEAFF
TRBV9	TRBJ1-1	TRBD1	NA	TGTGCCAGCAGCCATCAGGGGGCAGGCACTGAAGCTTTCTTT	CASSHQGAGTEAFF
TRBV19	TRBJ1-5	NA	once	TGTGCCAGTAGTATGATCCCGACGAGCGGCAATCAGCCCCAGCATTTT	CASSMIPTSGNQPQHF
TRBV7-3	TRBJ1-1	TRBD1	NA	TGTGCCAGCAGCGTAATTGACCGGGACAGGGGCGAAAGCTACACTGAAGCTTTCTTT	CASSVIDRDRGESYTEAFF
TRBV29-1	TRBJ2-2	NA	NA	TGCAGCGCAGTCCGTGAGCGAAACACCGGGGAGCTGTTTTTT	CSAVRERNTGELFF
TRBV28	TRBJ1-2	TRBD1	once	TGTGCCAGCAGACCGCCGGGACAGGCGTATGGTTACACCTTC	CASRPPGQAYGYTF
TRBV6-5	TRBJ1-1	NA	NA	TGTGCCAGCAGCGATGGCAGGGAGGTCGGCACTGAAGCTTTCTTT	CASSDGREVGTEAFF
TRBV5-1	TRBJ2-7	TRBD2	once	TGCGCCAGCAGCTTTCTTAGCGGGCAAAACGTCGAGCAGTACTTC	CASSFLSGQNVEQYF
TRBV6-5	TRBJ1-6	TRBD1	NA	TGTGCCAGCAGTTCGGACAGGGGGCGCCTTGTGTCACCCCTCCACTTT	CASSSDRGRLVSPLHF
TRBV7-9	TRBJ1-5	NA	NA	TGTGCCAGCAGCTTACCAGGGAATCATCTAGGGAGCAATCAGCCCCAGCATTTT	CASSLPGNHLGSNQPQHF
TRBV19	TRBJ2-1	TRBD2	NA	TGTGCCAGTAGTTGGACTAGCGGGAGGGAGGAGCAGTTCTTC	CASSWTSGREEQFF
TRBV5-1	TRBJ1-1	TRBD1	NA	TGCGCCAGCAGCGATCGGGACAGTAGGAACACTGAAGCTTTCTTT	CASSDRDSRNTEAFF
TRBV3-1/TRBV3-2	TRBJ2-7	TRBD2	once	TGTGCCAGCAGCCAAGTCCGGGCTAGCGGCTCCTACGAGCAGTACTTC	CASSQVRASGSYEQYF
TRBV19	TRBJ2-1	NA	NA	TGTGCCAGTAGTGAGTCGACCTACAATGAGCAGTTCTTC	CASSESTYNEQFF
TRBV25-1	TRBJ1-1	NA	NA	TGTGCCAGCAGTGAAGGCAGGGCTTCTGAAGCTTTCTTT	CASSEGRASEAFF
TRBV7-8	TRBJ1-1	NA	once	TGTGCCAGCAGCCCCACGGGTCGGAACACTGAAGCTTTCTTT	CASSPTGRNTEAFF
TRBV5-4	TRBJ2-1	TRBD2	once	TGTGCCAGCAGCCGACTAGCGGGACGATACAATGAGCAGTTCTTC	CASSRLAGRYNEQFF
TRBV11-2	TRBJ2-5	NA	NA	TGTGCCAGCAGCCGGTCCACTATTAGGGAGACCCAGTACTTC	CASSRSTIRETQYF
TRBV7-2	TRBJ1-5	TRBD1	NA	TGTGCCAGCAGCTTAGCGCAGACAGGGGACAATCAGCCCCAGCATTTT	CASSLAQTGDNQPQHF
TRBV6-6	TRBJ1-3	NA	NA	TGTGCCAGCAGTTTAAGTCGGGGAAACACCATATATTTT	CASSLSRGNTIYF
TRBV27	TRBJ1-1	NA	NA	TGTGCCAGCAGTTTATCGGGGGGTCCGAACACTGAAGCTTTCTTT	CASSLSGGPNTEAFF